One and the same sample provided the 28 T cell receptor beta chains below, sequenced in a study of T-cell reconstitution after alpha-beta-depleted transplantation in children. Unique molecular identifiers tagged the TCRbeta library. Via MiXCR, TCRdb re-called the PCR reads, giving one row per CDR3 protein. The top ten hold over 25% of the sample, which has about 900,000 distinct CDR3 sequences, about 31% seen once. The sequencing used PBMCs, mostly from graft donor cells, collected 360 days after TCRalphabeta/CD19-depleted stem cell transplant. These receptors came from a boy in the first two years of life who had a stem cell transplant for SCID, so the T cells may come from the graft donor.

CDR3 loop: CSVRGWGNLAEAFF. In DNA form, the CDR3 reads TGCAGCGTCCGTGGCTGGGGGAACTTAGCTGAAGCTTTCTTT. The chain is built from TRBV29-1 and TRBJ1-1; D possibly corresponds to TRBD1 (5 bases). Trimming stripped 6 bases from V and 6 bases from J, with 20 bases between. The germline gives CDR1 SQVTM, CDR2 ANQGSEA. The CDR3 covers 14 residues.

The chain uses TRBV5-8 and TRBJ2-7; D is possibly TRBD1 (6 bases). The CDR3 sequence is 15 residues long. V was trimmed by 2 bases and J by 3 bases, leaving 15 bases between them. The germline V gene has CDR1 SGHTS and CDR2 YDEGEE. The CDR3 region is CASSLTGTTGYEQYF. For the CDR3, the DNA is TGTGCCAGCAGCTTAACCGGGACAACCGGCTACGAGCAGTACTTC.

The chain employs TRBV18 and TRBJ2-7; the match to TRBD1 covers 9 bases. The CDR3 is made up of 16 amino acids. Germline CDR1 KGHSH, CDR2 LQKENI. V shed 3 bases, J shed 5 bases, and the junction held 11 bases outside the gene matches. The chain's CDR3 is CASSPIGPGQGNEQYF. Here the CDR3 DNA reads TGTGCCAGCTCACCGATAGGTCCGGGACAGGGAAACGAGCAGTACTTC.

The chain joins TRBV28 to TRBJ2-1; 7 nucleotides agree with TRBD1. From germline, CDR1 is MDHEN and CDR2 SYDVKM. The trim removed 10 bases at V and 0 bases at J, leaving 9 bases unmatched. The CDR3 spans 15 residues. The CDR3 spells CATLTGLPSYNEQFF. The CDR3 DNA sequence: TGTGCCACCCTGACAGGGCTACCCTCCTACAATGAGCAGTTCTTC.

CDR3 protein: CSARGGIPRANTGELFF. The CDR3, as DNA: TGCAGTGCTAGAGGAGGCATCCCTAGGGCGAACACCGGGGAGCTGTTTTTT. The V call is TRBV20-1, the J call TRBJ2-2; D gene uncertain. From germline, CDR1 is DFQATT and CDR2 SNEGSKA (reference sequence). V was trimmed by 1 base and J by 0 bases, leaving 15 bases between them. The CDR3 spans 17 residues.

This clonotype turned up a few times. DNA for the CDR3: TGCAGTGCTAGTACCCCACAGGGGGCGAACACTGAAGCTTTCTTT. Translation gives CSASTPQGANTEAFF. V usage is TRBV20-1 and J usage is TRBJ1-1, with 9 bases that match TRBD1. This CDR3 comprises 15 residues. Germline V lookup: CDR1 DFQATT, CDR2 SNEGSKA (reference sequence). V was clipped by 3 bases and J by 1 base; unmatched bases: 6.

The chain combines TRBV4-1 with TRBJ1-6; D not certain. From germline, CDR1 is MGHRA and CDR2 YSYEKL. Trimming removed 1 base from V and 19 bases from J, with 14 bases in between. CDR3 length: 12 residues. The chain's CDR3 is CASSQGAAGVHF. CDR3 in DNA: TGCGCCAGCAGCCAAGGGGCGGCCGGTGTGCACTTT.

This clonotype appeared a few times. The genes are TRBV7-3 and TRBJ2-1; the match to TRBD2 covers 9 bases. The CDR3 has 16 amino acids. V dropped 2 bases and J dropped 0; count of bases not matched to a gene: 2. CDR1 and CDR2 (germline): SGHTA, FQGTGA. CDR3 bases: TGTGCCAGCAGCTTATTAGCGGGGGACTCCTACAATGAGCAGTTCTTC. Encoded protein: CASSLLAGDSYNEQFF.

This clonotype was picked up a small number of times. The chain combines TRBV6-5 with TRBJ1-1; the D is unclear. The CDR3 is made up of 16 amino acids. Trimming shortened V by 0 bases and J by 0 bases, and 11 bases separated the two germline ends. Germline V gene data show CDR1 as MNHEY and CDR2 as SVGAGI. The DNA for the CDR3 is TGTGCCAGCAGTTACTCCCGAGGCCTAATGAACACTGAAGCTTTCTTT. Amino acids: CASSYSRGLMNTEAFF.

The V and J genes are TRBV12-3 or TRBV12-4 and TRBJ2-5; a possible D gene is TRBD1 (6 bases). With 3 bases removed from V and 7 bases from J, the gap between germline ends came to 12 bases. This CDR3 has 13 residues. As DNA, the CDR3 is TGTGCCAGCAGTTTGGACAGCCCATGGACCCAGTACTTC. Translated, it gives CASSLDSPWTQYF.

The genes are TRBV12-3 or TRBV12-4 and TRBJ1-4; D perhaps matches TRBD1 (5 bases). V lost 3 bases, J lost 5 bases, and 13 bases lay in between. The CDR3 contains 15 residues. CDR3 sequence: CASSFFTGPNEKLFF. The CDR3 bases are TGTGCCAGCAGTTTTTTTACAGGCCCCAATGAAAAACTGTTTTTT.

V is TRBV12-3 or TRBV12-4 and J is TRBJ1-5; 7 nucleotides align to TRBD1. The CDR3 totals 14 residues. V shed 6 bases and J 6 bases; nucleotides not matched to a gene: 8. DNA of the CDR3: TGTGCCAGCAGAGGACAGGCCGCGGGTCAGCCCCAGCATTTT. Residues: CASRGQAAGQPQHF.

The chain is built from TRBV27 and TRBJ2-7; 7 bases align to TRBD1. CDR1 is MNHEY, CDR2 SMNVEV, per germline (reference sequence). J was trimmed by 0 bases and V by 2 bases; bases with no gene match: 7. CDR3 length equals 16 residues. Here the CDR3 reads CASSLPTGTDSYEQYF. In DNA form, the CDR3 reads TGTGCCAGCAGTTTACCTACCGGGACAGACTCCTACGAGCAGTACTTC.

J is TRBJ1-3 and V is TRBV7-2; 8 nucleotides agree with TRBD1. Germline V CDR1 and CDR2: SGHTA, FQGNSA. This CDR3 is built from 14 residues. The V segment lost 6 bases and the J segment 4 bases; nucleotides outside the gene matches: 5. This CDR3 is CASSRGQGGNTIYF. Here the CDR3 DNA reads TGTGCCAGCAGTCGTGGACAGGGAGGAAACACCATATATTTT. The full variable domain, in which reference TRBV7-2 and TRBJ1-3 provide the parts outside the CDR3, is GAGVSQSPSNKVTEKGKDVELRCDPISGHTALYWYRQSLGQGLEFLIYFQGNSAPDKSGLPSDRFSAERTGGSVSTLTIQRTQQEDSAVYLCASSRGQGGNTIYFGEGSWLTVV.

This rearrangement joins TRBV2 to TRBJ2-5, with 10 positions matching TRBD1. The V and J ends lost 6 bases and 5 bases, in that order; junction bases with no gene match: 12. Germline-derived CDR1 and CDR2 are SNHLY and FYNNEI. This CDR3 spans 16 amino acids. Here the CDR3 DNA reads TGTGCCAGCAGACCCGACAGGGGGCCCACCACCGAGACCCAGTACTTC. Translated: CASRPDRGPTTETQYF.

This chain connects TRBV5-1 to TRBJ2-3, with 7 bases matching TRBD2. The CDR3 has 15 amino acids. V was clipped by 0 bases and J by 5 bases; unmatched bases: 6. The germline V gene has CDR1 SGHRS and CDR2 YFSETQ. Here the CDR3 DNA reads TGCGCCAGCAGCTTGGGGGGGGGATTTGGAGATACGCAGTATTTT. This gives the protein CASSLGGGFGDTQYF. The full variable domain, in which reference TRBV5-1 and TRBJ2-3 provide the parts outside the CDR3, is KAGVTQTPRYLIKTRGQQVTLSCSPISGHRSVSWYQQTPGQGLQFLFEYFSETQRNKGNFPGRFSGRQFSNSRSEMNVSTLELGDSALYLCASSLGGGFGDTQYFGPGTRLTVL.

This clonotype showed up many times. The chain carries TRBV7-2 and TRBJ2-3; no definite D call. There are 14 residues in the CDR3. CDR1 SGHTA and CDR2 FQGNSA come from the germline V gene. Trimming pared 4 bases from V and 1 base from J, leaving 9 bases between. The CDR3 protein is CASSSVGRTDTQYF. CDR3 bases: TGTGCCAGCAGCTCAGTAGGTCGCACAGATACGCAGTATTTT.

This clonotype was detected a few times. The rearrangement joins TRBV4-3 to TRBJ1-1; D uncertain. The CDR3 is made up of 15 amino acids. The V gene lost 0 bases and the J gene lost 6 bases, with 14 bases spanning the gap. Germline loops: CDR1 LGHNA, CDR2 YSLEER. The CDR3 spells CASSQEHIRAAEAFF. In nucleotides, the CDR3 is TGCGCCAGCAGCCAAGAACATATAAGGGCTGCTGAAGCTTTCTTT.

The rearrangement joins TRBV28 to TRBJ2-3, with 7 bases identical to TRBD1. The V segment lost 2 bases and the J segment 4 bases; nucleotides outside the gene matches: 18. This CDR3 has 19 residues. Germline CDR1 reads MDHEN; CDR2 reads SYDVKM. CDR3 coding DNA: TGTGCCAGCAGTTTACCCCTCGCAGGGGGACGGAAAGTATCAGATACGCAGTATTTT. Amino acid sequence: CASSLPLAGGRKVSDTQYF.

The chain uses TRBV20-1 and TRBJ2-1; 14 positions agree with TRBD2. The CDR3 runs 16 residues. The germline V gene encodes CDR1 DFQATT and CDR2 SNEGSKA (reference sequence). The ends lost 6 bases at V and 8 bases at J; junction bases unmatched: 12. The CDR3 here is CSADETSGGAPDEQFF. CDR3 nucleotide sequence: TGCAGTGCAGACGAGACTAGCGGGGGGGCCCCGGATGAGCAGTTCTTC.

The V and J genes are TRBV12-3 or TRBV12-4 and TRBJ2-1; 9 nucleotides align to TRBD2. This CDR3 has 16 residues. Trimming took 1 base from V and 3 from J; bases not matched to a gene: 4. The CDR3 DNA reads TGTGCCAGCAGTTTAGTTAGCGGGGGTGGCTACAATGAGCAGTTCTTC. Residues: CASSLVSGGGYNEQFF.

The chain recombines TRBV6-2 or TRBV6-3 with TRBJ1-2, with D maybe TRBD1 (6 bases). The CDR3 has 15 amino acids. In germline, CDR1 is MNHEY, CDR2 SVGEGT. V gave up 2 bases and J gave up 3 bases, with 13 bases separating them. The CDR3 loop is CASSYGQPGYYGYTF. The CDR3 nucleotides are TGTGCCAGCAGTTACGGACAGCCTGGGTACTATGGCTACACCTTC.

This clonotype has only a few counts. At one of its ends the junction is not consistent with the germline gene, which may arise from a read error. The rearrangement links TRBV3-1 to TRBJ2-2; 7 bases line up with TRBD1. Per the germline V gene, CDR1 is LGHDT and CDR2 is YNNKEL (reference sequence). The CDR3 runs 15 residues. The CDR3 reads CASSQGQAVTGELFF. DNA for the CDR3: TGTGCCAGCAGTCAAGGACAGGCGGTCACCGGGGAGCTGTTTTTT.

The chain joins TRBV6-2 or TRBV6-3 to TRBJ1-1, with D unresolved. The CDR3 is 13 amino acids. V was pared by 6 bases and J by 0 bases, with 8 bases between. Germline lookup yields CDR1 MNHEY and CDR2 SVGEGT. The CDR3 nucleotides are TGTGCCAGCAGATACACGATGAACACTGAAGCTTTCTTT. Protein product: CASRYTMNTEAFF.

The gene calls are TRBV19 and TRBJ2-1; a weak D match, TRBD2 (5 bases). The CDR3 is 14 amino acids. Germline loops: CDR1 LNHDA, CDR2 SQIVND (reference sequence). Trimming removed 6 bases at V and 2 bases at J, with 11 bases between. The CDR3: CASSSGEAYNEQFF. The CDR3 nucleotides read TGTGCCAGTAGCTCCGGGGAAGCCTACAATGAGCAGTTCTTC.

The sample holds a few counts of this clonotype. The CDR3, as DNA: TGCAGTGCTAGCCTTGGCATCTACGAGCAGTACTTC. Its protein is CSASLGIYEQYF. The chain links TRBV20-1 to TRBJ2-7; D is ambiguous. The germline CDR1 and CDR2 sequences are DFQATT and SNEGSKA (reference sequence). V lost 3 bases to trimming and J lost 3 bases, with 9 bases between them. CDR3 length: 12 amino acids.

The chain links TRBV20-1 to TRBJ1-2, with a weak D call TRBD1 (6 bases). The CDR3 sequence is 14 residues long. Germline loops: CDR1 DFQATT, CDR2 SNEGSKA (reference sequence). Between the trimmed V and J ends, which lost 5 bases and 2 bases, there was a span of 15 bases. CDR3: CSAGTRGGNYGYTF. The CDR3 bases are TGCAGTGCTGGAACTAGAGGGGGGAACTATGGCTACACCTTC.

The chain recombines TRBV7-9 with TRBJ2-5, with D maybe TRBD2 (6 bases). V lost 3 bases and J 8 bases, leaving 16 bases between the germline ends. Germline CDR1 SEHNR, CDR2 FQNEAQ (reference sequence). CDR3 length: 14 residues. This chain's CDR3 is CASSLGLDTSTQYF. The DNA for the CDR3 is TGTGCCAGCAGCTTGGGACTGGATACTTCCACCCAGTACTTC.